This T cell receptor beta chain was identified in a study of CD8+ T cells in alopecia areata (dated by TCRdb to 2017 to 2018). Describing the broader study: The treated patients, all with moderate-to-severe alopecia areata, were enrolled in an open-label pilot trial of oral tofacitinib given at 5 to 10 mg twice daily. Tofacitinib was given for 6 to 18 months, followed by 6 months of follow-up off drug to assess delayed response and recurrence. In treated patients, disease severity was measured using the SALT score, which gives the percentage of scalp surface area affected. In both human patients and the C3H/HeJ mouse model, the study applied high-throughput TCRbeta sequencing to look at T cell clonal expansion in alopecia areata. In humans, TCRbeta sequencing was performed on scalp tissue and on sorted CD4+ and CD8+ peripheral blood T cells from healthy controls and from patients with patchy or totalis/universalis alopecia areata. Biopsies were taken from tofacitinib-treated patients at baseline and at 4 and 24 weeks of treatment, and a later scalp biopsy was taken in several of the tofacitinib-treated patients. Scalp clonality was compared among normal scalp (n=4), patchy alopecia areata scalp (n=8), and alopecia totalis/universalis scalp (n=8). The RNA source kit depended on sample type: the PAXgene miRNA kit for fixed scalp, the miRNeasy kit for PBMCs, and the RNeasy kit for mouse skin. Amplification of TCRbeta CDR3 regions was done by immunoSEQ multiplex PCR using 35 Vbeta forward primers and 13 Jbeta reverse primers.

General conclusions and limits of the study: Many expanded lesional clones were found to persist in scalp and blood during tofacitinib treatment, and relapse after treatment cessation may be partly explained by this persistence. Scalp TCR repertoire analysis is complicated because resident alphabeta T cells in normal human skin are also sequenced, whereas mouse skin is dominated by gammadelta T cells. Compared with normal scalp, lesional scalp had higher clonality and more expanded CD8+ clones, particularly in alopecia totalis/universalis, a pattern that suggests antigenic drive. Shared TCR sequences between patients were less evident than in mice, which may be partly attributable to HLA diversity in the patient population. Tofacitinib significantly decreased scalp clonality and the number of expanded CD8+ clones among the top 100 scalp clones. Because the treated cohort was small and had just a single nonresponder, larger studies are needed to establish links between baseline CD8+ expansion and response.

Trimming removed 1 base from V and 3 bases from J, leaving 16 bases between the germline ends. The CDR3 sequence holds 18 residues, the cysteine and phenylalanine included. Only CDR3 DNA remains: 54 bases, in frame from the first base. CDR1 and CDR2 were assigned from the germline V gene as SNHLY and FYNNEI. Library preparation used the immunoSEQ multiplex PCR assay. To provide template for TCR sequencing, every sample had RNA extracted and reverse transcribed into cDNA. First-strand cDNA was synthesized with SuperScript III using a 2:1 mix of oligo-dT and random hexamers. Amplification bias was assessed with a synthetic immune receptor repertoire, and residual bias was removed computationally. Per the original workflow: Raw reads were preprocessed for error removal, and CDR3 was defined according to IMGT conventions as running from the conserved cysteine to phenylalanine. Clonality was computed by normalizing Shannon entropy by log2 of the number of productive unique TCRs and subtracting the result from 1. Scalp TCRbeta sequences were cross-referenced with sorted blood CD4 and CD8 repertoires so that the CD4 or CD8 identity of scalp clones could be inferred. Not all clones reach the TCRdb copy of this immuneACCESS table, which keeps in-frame sequences only. Checked studies attribute under half of the gap to unresolved V genes and leave the rest unexplained. From that table come the V and J calls and clone size; the DNA was used to work out D and trimming. Counted in this sample were more than 200,000 clones; roughly 44% of them appeared once. The ten largest clonotypes hold around 2.5% of the sample.

This clone was observed a few times. The antigen this receptor binds is unknown. Per-nucleotide qualities are absent, and no much larger clonotype sits a single base away. The treatment or condition label, read with the paper, signifies: oral pan-JAK inhibitor, 5-10 mg twice daily. Peripheral blood and lesional scalp punch biopsies were obtained from patients with alopecia areata. PBMCs were isolated by density centrifugation and stained for CD3, CD4 and CD8, and CD4+ and CD8+ T cells were sorted on a FACSAria. The TCR originated in a human donor with alopecia areata. In this chain, TRBV2 is recombined with TRBJ2-6; tentative D gene TRBD2, with 6 bases matching. Here the sequenced sample was CD4+ T cells sorted from blood, taken at roughly week 38, from a patient treated with tofacitinib. This receptor carries the CDR3 CASSEDSHRGSGANVLTF. The DNA sequence reads TGTGCCAGCAGTGAAGACTCTCACCGGGGGAGTGGGGCCAACGTCCTGACTTTC.